This T cell receptor beta chain was identified during a study of T cells after posttransplantation cyclophosphamide. A marrow graft followed busulfan-fludarabine conditioning, with cyclophosphamide on days +3 and +4. This clone was seen at least ten times. What it binds is unknown. Broader study findings: Skin or GI-infiltrating T cells shared few TRB sequences with blood. Recipient CMV seropositivity and CMV reactivation strongly tracked TRB clonality. Later post-transplant blood repertoires were often dominated by donor CD8+ memory clones.

Germline CDR1 and CDR2: LNHDA and SQIVND (reference sequence). The ends lost 5 bases at V and 0 bases at J; junction bases unmatched: 12. The CDR3 loop spans 19 amino acids. Clones were read by immunoSEQ multiplex PCR, and TCRdb kept only the in-frame ones, dropping some. The sample is made up of almost 5,500 clones, none counted only once. This TCR was sampled from a male patient aged 55 to 69 who received an allogeneic stem cell transplant from a related donor, was CMV-positive, and had acute GVHD only. Some T cells may trace back to the graft donor. This rearrangement joins TRBV19 to TRBJ2-4; 11 positions agree with TRBD2. The sequenced sample was PBMCs, obtained approximately 400 days after allogeneic stem cell transplant with posttransplant cyclophosphamide. CDR3: CASSPRPGLAELAKNIQYF. The CDR3 bases are TGTGCCAGTAGTCCGAGGCCGGGACTAGCGGAACTAGCCAAAAACATTCAGTACTTC.